The 10 T cell receptor beta chains reported below all come from one sample, sequenced in a study of T-cell memory formation after mild COVID-19. A single record per CDR3 protein comes from TCRdb applying MiXCR to the 5' RACE reads. The data show hundreds of thousands of distinct CDR3 sequences, 20% to 25% seen once. The sequenced sample was PBMCs or a T cell subset sorted from them (not recorded which). The receptors stem from a man aged 18 to 29 who had mild COVID-19 (a few samples of this study predate the infection). Cell type and time point are not known.

The V call is TRBV7-2, the J call TRBJ1-6; tentative D call: TRBD1 (6 bases). Germline V gene sequence: CDR1 SGHTA, CDR2 FQGNSA. The CDR3 sequence is 15 residues long. The ends were cut back, 2 bases at V and 10 bases at J, with 15 bases in the middle. The CDR3: CASSLSPRGGSPLHF. CDR3 sequence (DNA): TGTGCCAGCAGCTTAAGTCCCAGGGGCGGGTCACCCCTCCACTTT.

The CDR3 DNA sequence: TGTGCCAGCAGGGGTAAGGACAGGGTCTACGAGCAGTACTTC. Translating gives CASRGKDRVYEQYF. The gene calls are TRBV12-3 or TRBV12-4 and TRBJ2-7; 8 bases agree with TRBD1. The CDR3 is 14 amino acids. The V and J ends lost 6 bases and 3 bases, in that order; junction bases with no gene match: 7.

Only a few counts were recorded for this clonotype. V gene TRBV6-1 combines with J gene TRBJ2-7, with 9 bases that match TRBD1. The CDR3 covers 14 residues. In germline, CDR1 is MNHNS, CDR2 SASEGT. V lost 7 bases and J lost 2; bases outside the gene matches: 6. CDR3 coding DNA: TGTGCCAGCAAAACCGGGACAGGGCCCTACGAGCAGTACTTC. It yields the protein CASKTGTGPYEQYF.

V and J are TRBV29-1 and TRBJ2-1; D is uncertain. The germline gives CDR1 SQVTM, CDR2 ANQGSEA. CDR3 length equals 13 residues. V was shortened by 2 bases and J by 8 bases, with 13 bases between the two germline ends. Here the CDR3 reads CSVEPALGDEQFF. In DNA form, the CDR3 reads TGCAGCGTTGAACCAGCGTTGGGCGATGAGCAGTTCTTC.

There are many counts of this clonotype. The gene calls are TRBV5-6 and TRBJ2-3; D might be TRBD2 (6 bases). This CDR3 region has 12 residues. The ends were cut back, 3 bases at V and 8 bases at J, with 10 bases in the middle. Per the germline V gene, CDR1 is SGHDT and CDR2 is YYEEEE. CDR3 in amino acids: CASSSSSVTQYF. CDR3 DNA: TGTGCCAGCAGCTCCTCTAGCGTTACGCAGTATTTT.

The V gene is TRBV4-3, the J gene TRBJ2-3; D is undetermined. Trimming stripped 1 base from V and 9 bases from J, with 8 bases between. This CDR3 contains 12 residues. Germline V gives CDR1 LGHNA, CDR2 YSLEER. CDR3 in DNA: TGCGCCAGCAGCCAAGTGCCGGAAACGCAGTATTTT. It encodes CASSQVPETQYF.

The chain recombines TRBV10-2 with TRBJ2-1; D is undetermined. The CDR3 sequence is 13 residues long. CDR1 is WSHSY, CDR2 SAAADI, per germline. Trimming took 0 bases from V and 11 from J, leaving 11 bases between them. The CDR3 DNA is TGCGCCAGCAGTGAGTCTCTAGGCACGCAGCAGTTCTTC. Translation: CASSESLGTQQFF.

The table lists this clonotype with a few counts. The V and J genes are TRBV7-9 and TRBJ2-1; perhaps TRBD2 as D (7 bases). The CDR3 totals 14 residues. Per the germline V gene, CDR1 is SEHNR and CDR2 is FQNEAQ (reference sequence). The V gene lost 1 base and the J gene lost 6 bases, with 10 bases spanning the gap. CDR3 DNA: TGTGCCAGCAGCTTAGTGGGGGGGCCCAATGAGCAGTTCTTC. Its translation is CASSLVGGPNEQFF.

This sequence joins TRBV11-2 and TRBJ1-1, with 7 nucleotides matching TRBD1. V was clipped by 5 bases and J by 5 bases; unmatched bases: 14. This CDR3 comprises 16 residues. Germline-derived CDR1 and CDR2 are SGHAT and FQNNGV. CDR3 in amino acids: CASSPGNRLQGTEAFF. DNA of the CDR3: TGTGCCAGCAGCCCCGGCAATAGATTACAGGGGACTGAAGCTTTCTTT.

The gene calls are TRBV5-6 and TRBJ2-7; tentatively, D is TRBD2 (5 bases). CDR1 and CDR2 (germline): SGHDT, YYEEEE. The CDR3 is made up of 15 amino acids. Deletions cut 3 bases from V and 6 bases from J, with 19 bases between. The CDR3 DNA sequence: TGTGCCAGCAGCTCGGCGGGTGGAGGCTACGCCGAGCAGTACTTC. Translated, it gives CASSSAGGGYAEQYF.